The next 10 T cell receptor beta chains were all read from a single sample in a study of graft-versus-host responses after intestinal transplantation. Sequenced by immunoSEQ multiplex PCR; TCRdb stores in-frame clones only, minus some. The sample consists of about 99,000 clones, 80% to 95% of them appearing once. Their target antigens are unknown. The starting material was unstimulated CD8+ T cells sorted from spleen or lymph node cells, obtained before transplant. These receptors were collected from a human donor who was the organ donor for an intestinal transplant.

The rearrangement links TRBV30 to TRBJ1-2; D is possibly TRBD1 (5 bases). The length of the CDR3 is 10 residues. CDR1 is GTSNPN and CDR2 is SVGIG in the germline V gene (reference sequence). V lost 7 bases and J 5 bases, leaving 8 bases between the germline ends. CDR3 sequence (DNA): TGTGCCTCCGACAGTTATGGCTACACCTTC. It yields the protein CASDSYGYTF.

The chain combines TRBV27 with TRBJ2-5, with 9 bases matching TRBD2. Losses at the gene ends were 2 bases for V and 4 bases for J; bases not matched to a gene: 8. Looked up from germline, CDR1 is MNHEY and CDR2 is SMNVEV (reference sequence). This CDR3 is 16 amino acids long. The CDR3 bases are TGTGCCAGCAGTTTAATCGGCGGGAGGGCCGGAGAGACCCAGTACTTC. Protein sequence: CASSLIGGRAGETQYF.

In its sample, this clone was seen once. The chain uses TRBV28 and TRBJ1-1, with D perhaps TRBD1 (6 bases). The germline V and J ends were trimmed by 3 bases and 1 base, with 12 bases remaining between them. The CDR3 contains 15 residues. CDR1 is MDHEN, CDR2 SYDVKM, per germline. The CDR3 region is CASSLWGHENTEAFF. In nucleotides, the CDR3 is TGTGCCAGCAGTTTGTGGGGACACGAGAACACTGAAGCTTTCTTT.

The chain couples TRBV6-6 to TRBJ1-5, with 9 bases that match TRBD1. V lost 6 bases to trimming and J lost 6 bases; unmatched junction nucleotides: 9. The CDR3 is 15 amino acids. Germline-derived CDR1 and CDR2 are MNHNY and SVGAGI (reference sequence). Here the CDR3 reads CASRQTGGVSQPQHF. The CDR3, as DNA: TGTGCCAGCAGACAAACAGGGGGCGTTAGTCAGCCCCAGCATTTT.

V is TRBV28 and J is TRBJ1-2, with D possibly being TRBD1 (6 bases). Trimming left V 6 bases short and J 5 bases short, with 16 bases between. From germline, CDR1 is MDHEN and CDR2 SYDVKM. The CDR3 is made up of 14 amino acids. CDR3 nucleotides: TGTGCCAGCAGAAGCGGGACGGGGACATATGGCTACACCTTC. Translation gives CASRSGTGTYGYTF.

The chain has TRBV2 and TRBJ2-7; D possibly corresponds to TRBD1 (6 bases). The CDR3 has 12 residues. Germline V lookup: CDR1 SNHLY, CDR2 FYNNEI. V lost 8 bases and J lost 6, with 14 bases in between. Here the CDR3 reads CASLGGSGEQYF. The CDR3 coding sequence is TGTGCCAGCCTTGGGGGCTCCGGCGAGCAGTACTTC.

This sequence joins TRBV7-9 and TRBJ2-3, with D perhaps matching TRBD2 (6 bases). The CDR3 is 14 amino acids. Germline values: CDR1 SEHNR, CDR2 FQNEAQ (reference sequence). Trimming took off 2 bases at V and 4 bases at J, with 10 bases between the two ends. Here the CDR3 reads CASSLLTSADTQYF. The CDR3 coding sequence is TGTGCCAGCAGCTTATTGACTAGTGCAGATACGCAGTATTTT.

The chain recombines TRBV28 with TRBJ1-2; no definite D call. The CDR3 runs to 11 residues. From germline, CDR1 is MDHEN and CDR2 SYDVKM. The V and J ends lost 5 bases and 6 bases respectively, with 7 bases between them. CDR3 nucleotide sequence: TGTGCCAGCAGTCCCCGTCATGGCTACACCTTC. It translates to CASSPRHGYTF.

This clone appeared a single time. The chain has TRBV30 and TRBJ2-7; D is possibly TRBD2 (7 bases). V was trimmed by 6 bases and J by 6 bases, leaving 21 bases between them. CDR3 length: 14 residues. The V gene's germline CDR1 is GTSNPN and CDR2 SVGIG (reference sequence). The CDR3 loop is CACDTQRGRAEQYF. In DNA, the CDR3 is TGTGCCTGCGACACTCAGAGGGGGAGGGCCGAGCAGTACTTC.

J is TRBJ2-1 and V is TRBV11-3, with 10 bases identical to TRBD2. With V trimmed by 5 bases and J by 9 bases, 10 bases remained unmatched. Germline CDR1 SGHNT, CDR2 YENEEA. The length of the CDR3 is 15 residues. The CDR3 region is CASSSKAGGLVEQFF. In DNA, the CDR3 is TGTGCCAGCAGCAGCAAAGCGGGAGGGTTAGTTGAGCAGTTCTTC.